This T cell receptor beta chain was recorded in a study of cytomegalovirus exposure and HLA in healthy donors (dated 2017 in TCRdb). For context, the study as a whole: According to a later analysis, one platform produced both the roughly 120 validation repertoires and the 730 or so repertoires of the first cohort. The study aimed to test whether signatures of past pathogen exposure could be identified by cataloging public T cell receptors. Besides the first cohort of some 670 subjects, a separate validation cohort made up of roughly 130 different subjects was used. To predict cytomegalovirus infection status, the study brought together high-throughput TCR immunosequencing, statistical association of individual TCRs with disease status, and machine learning. On the study overall, not on this receptor specifically: A later analysis lacked HLA typing for the validation cohort, so it scored co-occurrence in that cohort across all 120 or so repertoires. Across donors, most TCR sequences were observed very rarely, whereas some public TCRs were present in many individuals. A total of 164 TCR beta chains were listed by the study as associated with cytomegalovirus. The authors suggested that the approach could potentially be generalized to other disease states and immunological phenotypes. The classifier was reported to diagnose cytomegalovirus status with high specificity and sensitivity in both the original and validation cohorts. Subsequent analysis determined that TCRs grouped into clusters in the first cohort also showed a tendency toward co-occurrence across the roughly 110 validation repertoires, and 85% to 95% of cluster scores exceeded 0. In vitro tests confirmed that a few of the cytomegalovirus-associated TCR beta chains recognize cytomegalovirus antigens.

Libraries were built with the immunoSEQ multiplex PCR assay. The source study handled its data this way. A statistical classification framework was built for diagnosing cytomegalovirus status from the catalog of TCR beta chain sequences. TCRdb took over this immuneACCESS table, retaining in-frame rearrangements with V and J assigned. Such tables are incomplete; in checked studies, under half of the missing clones stem from an unresolved V gene, and the remainder is unexplained. Clone size and the V and J calls come from that table; the DNA yielded D and trimming. For this sample the table gives about 98,000 clones, of which about 95% were detected only once. 0.89% of the sample rests with the top ten. From the cysteine through the phenylalanine, the CDR3 covers 16 amino acids. The retained sequence is limited to the CDR3, 48 bases, with the frame set at the first base. The germline V gene (reference sequence) sets CDR1 to MNHNY and CDR2 to SVGAGI. The junction shows trimming of 0 bases on V and 0 bases on J, plus 9 bases between the germline ends.

The donors were included in the validation cohort of some 110 subjects, a group kept apart from the 666-subject first cohort. As for this clone: Its antigen is currently not known. No base quality information exists; no much larger clone differs at one position. Other nucleotide sequences from this sample produce the same CDR3.

The receptor chain draws on TRBV6-6 and TRBJ1-5; tentative D gene TRBD1, with 5 bases matching. The TCR originated in a woman younger than 35 in good health and CMV-seronegative. The sequenced sample consisted of PBMCs. The CDR3 region reads CASSYSTGYSNQPQHF. The DNA sequence follows: TGTGCCAGCAGTTACTCTACAGGTTATAGCAATCAGCCCCAGCATTTT.